Sequencing of this T cell receptor beta chain was carried out in a study of blood T cell repertoires in COVID-19. Study as a whole: Some COVID-19 samples were acute and others convalescent; all came from the United States, Italy and Spain. Nucleic acid was either cDNA or gDNA, and it came from T cells, B-cell-depleted T cells, or PBMCs.

The V end lost 6 bases, the J end lost 0 bases, and 12 bases lay between the germline ends. CDR1 is SNHLY and CDR2 is FYNNEI in the germline V gene. CDR3 size: 14 residues. Original analysis: Cell counts per sample came from amplifying reference gene primers. Sequenced by immunoSEQ multiplex PCR; TCRdb stores in-frame clones only, minus some. That table furnishes V, J and clone size, whereas the DNA furnished D and trimming. This table holds about 120,000 clones, roughly 85% found once. The chain recombines TRBV2 with TRBJ2-7, with a weak D call TRBD1 (6 bases). Sample: peripheral blood. This sequence originates from a man older than 75 with acute or convalescent COVID-19. The CDR3 here is CASRIMTGSYEQYF. The CDR3 region has the DNA TGTGCCAGCAGAATAATGACAGGCTCCTACGAGCAGTACTTC. Supplemented by reference TRBV2 and TRBJ2-7, the full variable domain reads EPEVTQTPSHQVTQMGQEVILRCVPISNHLYFYWYRQILGQKVEFLVSFYNNEISEKSEIFDDQFSVERPDGSNFTLKIRSTKLEDSAMYFCASRIMTGSYEQYFGPGTRLTVT.